A single sample is the source of the 5 T cell receptor beta chains below, sequenced in a study of cytomegalovirus exposure and HLA in healthy donors (dated by TCRdb to 2017 to 2019). Libraries came from the immunoSEQ multiplex PCR assay. The multiplex PCR relied on a mix of 60 forward primers for TCR Vbeta segments and 13 reverse primers for TCR Jbeta segments. Drawn from immuneACCESS, this table holds only the in-frame rearrangements with V and J called that TCRdb kept. Clones are partly lost; checked studies trace under half to an unresolved V gene and leave the rest unexplained. This sample has about 160,000 clones in its table, and 60% to 80% of those were observed once. Roughly 2% of the sample is in the top ten clones. The specimen was PBMCs. The receptors originated from a man aged 45-60 years in good health and CMV-seropositive.

The rearrangement uses TRBV5-1 and TRBJ1-2; 8 bases are shared with TRBD1. The CDR3 is 16 amino acids. Per the germline V gene, CDR1 is SGHRS and CDR2 is YFSETQ. J lost 3 bases, V lost 0 bases, and 7 bases had no gene match. In DNA form, the CDR3 reads TGCGCCAGCAGCTTGGGAGGCAGGGGGCGAGACTATGGCTACACCTTC. Amino acids: CASSLGGRGRDYGYTF.

This clone appeared a single time. The chain couples TRBV6-1 to TRBJ1-1; perhaps TRBD1 as D (5 bases). The CDR3 extends over 14 amino acids. Trimming removed 11 bases at V and 0 bases at J, with 16 bases between. CDR1 is MNHNS and CDR2 is SASEGT in the germline V gene. In nucleotides, the CDR3 is TGTGCCCCCCGGACACAAGCCATGAACACTGAAGCTTTCTTT. Its protein is CAPRTQAMNTEAFF.

The CDR3 loop is CASTPTGGGGYTF. The CDR3 region has the DNA TGTGCCAGCACCCCTACAGGGGGGGGAGGCTACACCTTC. The chain couples TRBV7-2 to TRBJ1-2; 8 nucleotides match TRBD1. The CDR3 totals 13 residues. The trim removed 7 bases at V and 8 bases at J, leaving 9 bases unmatched. CDR1 is SGHTA, CDR2 FQGNSA, per germline.

Concerning this clone: The sample carries other DNA sequences with the same CDR3. J is TRBJ2-7 and V is TRBV7-8; possibly TRBD1 for D (5 bases). Germline CDR1 reads SGHVS; CDR2 reads FQNEAQ. CDR3 length equals 15 residues. Trimming cost V 3 bases and J 1 base, with 13 bases left between them. The CDR3 coding sequence is TGTGCCAGCAGCTTGGGGAACAGGCGATCCTACGAGCAGTACTTC. Protein product: CASSLGNRRSYEQYF.

This chain links TRBV5-6 with TRBJ1-3; D not certain. This CDR3 has 14 amino acids. Germline assignment: CDR1 SGHDT and CDR2 YYEEEE. The V gene lost 0 bases and the J gene lost 4 bases, with 8 bases spanning the gap. CDR3 bases: TGTGCCAGCAGCTTGGCTTTTTTGGGAAACACCATATATTTT. This encodes CASSLAFLGNTIYF.